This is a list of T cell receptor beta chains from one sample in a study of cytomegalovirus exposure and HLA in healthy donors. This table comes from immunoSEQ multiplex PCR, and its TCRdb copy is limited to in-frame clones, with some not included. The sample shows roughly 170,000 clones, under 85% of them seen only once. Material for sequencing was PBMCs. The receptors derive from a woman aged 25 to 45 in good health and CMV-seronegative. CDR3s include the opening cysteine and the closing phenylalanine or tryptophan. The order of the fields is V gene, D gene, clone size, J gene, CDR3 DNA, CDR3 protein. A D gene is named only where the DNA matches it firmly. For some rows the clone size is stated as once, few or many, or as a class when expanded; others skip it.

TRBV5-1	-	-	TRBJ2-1	TGCGCCAGCAGCATCGACAGACTCAATGAGCAGTTCTTC	CASSIDRLNEQFF
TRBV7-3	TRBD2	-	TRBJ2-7	TGTGCCAGCAGCCTCGCGCCCGCACTAGCGGGAGTGAAAGAGCAGTACTTC	CASSLAPALAGVKEQYF
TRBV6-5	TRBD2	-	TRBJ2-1	TGTGCCAGCAGCCGCGGACTAGCGGGAGAAGATGAGCAGTTCTTC	CASSRGLAGEDEQFF
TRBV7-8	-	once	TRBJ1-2	TGTGCCAGCAGCTCTACCCTGACTGCTAACTATGGCTACACCTTC	CASSSTLTANYGYTF
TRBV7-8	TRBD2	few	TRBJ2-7	TGTGCCAGCAAAAGAAACCCTAGCGGGAGCTCCTACGAGCAGTACTTC	CASKRNPSGSSYEQYF
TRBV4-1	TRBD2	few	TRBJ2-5	TGCGCCAGCAGCCCCTACAGAGCGGGGGGGCGAGAGACCCAGTACTTC	CASSPYRAGGRETQYF
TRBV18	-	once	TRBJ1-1	TGTGCCAGCTCCCAGAGAGGCATGAACACTGAAGCTTTCTTT	CASSQRGMNTEAFF
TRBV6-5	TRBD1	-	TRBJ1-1	TGTGCCAGCAGCCATGGGACAGGGGGAGAAGCTTTCTTT	CASSHGTGGEAFF
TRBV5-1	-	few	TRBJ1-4	TGCGCCAGCAGCTTGTGGGGGGATCCTAATGAAAAACTGTTTTTT	CASSLWGDPNEKLFF
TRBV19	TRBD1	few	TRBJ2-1	TGTGCCAGTAGGACAGGGGCGGGGAATGAGCAGTTCTTC	CASRTGAGNEQFF
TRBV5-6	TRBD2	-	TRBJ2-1	TGTGCCAGCAGCCCGGGGACTACCTACAATGAGCAGTTCTTC	CASSPGTTYNEQFF
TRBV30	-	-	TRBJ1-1	TGTGCCTGGAGCGGAAGGCTCACACGGGGGGCTTTCTTT	CAWSGRLTRGAFF
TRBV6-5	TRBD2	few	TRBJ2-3	TGTGCCAGCAGTTACCTATCCGGGACTAGCGGGGTCACGCAGTATTTT	CASSYLSGTSGVTQYF
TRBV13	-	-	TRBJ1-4	TGTGCCAGCAGCTTAGGGGCGAGGGCAGCTGGATCTTTTAATGAAAAACTGTTTTTT	CASSLGARAAGSFNEKLFF
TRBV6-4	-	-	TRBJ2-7	TGTGCCGGTACGACAGCCTCCTACGAGCAGTACTTC	CAGTTASYEQYF
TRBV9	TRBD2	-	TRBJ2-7	TGTGCCAGCAGCGTAGGGGATGGACTAGCGGGTCCTTTCTCCTACGAGCAGTACTTC	CASSVGDGLAGPFSYEQYF